This T cell receptor beta chain derives from a study of response to subunit inactivated influenza vaccine. The CDR3 is made up of 15 amino acids. Per germline, CDR1 WSHSY and CDR2 SAAADI. This clonotype was recorded at least ten times. A read error may account for a junction end that differs from germline. TCRdb itself ran the RT-PCR reads through MiXCR, one entry per CDR3 protein. The sample has under 850,000 distinct CDR3 sequences, approximately 17% seen once. The sequence derives from a man aged 50-59 years who received an inactivated influenza vaccine. The specimen comprised PBMCs from blood, sampled roughly 5 days after vaccination. The gene calls are TRBV10-2 and TRBJ2-3; D ambiguous. The CDR3 DNA reads TGCGCCAGCAGCGAGTTAGGTGTCCGCACAGATACGCAGTATTTT. As protein: CASSELGVRTDTQYF.